The 16 T cell receptor beta chains presented below share a single source sample, sequenced in a study of CD4 T cells in relation to SARS-CoV-2 and coronaviruses. These receptors have no identified antigens. The unexposed donors gave CD4+ T cells in 2011-2018, prior to COVID-19. The cells were cultured for about ten days before CD4+ T cells were isolated. Measured with immunoSEQ multiplex PCR; TCRdb has only the in-frame clones, and not every one. Here the sample spans about 11,000 clones, 84% being singletons. Input material: CD4+ T cells from PBMCs, cultured in vitro. These receptors all come from a human donor in good health.

This clone came up once. The chain carries TRBV5-6 and TRBJ1-4; 7 bases are shared with TRBD1. Germline V gene lookup returns CDR1 SGHDT and CDR2 YYEEEE. V lost 0 bases, J lost 7 bases, and 6 bases stayed unmatched. The CDR3 has 15 residues. CDR3 DNA: TGTGCCAGCAGCTTGGGAGACAGGGATCTTGAAAAACTGTTTTTT. It encodes CASSLGDRDLEKLFF.

The chain uses TRBV7-2 and TRBJ2-7; D is undetermined. This CDR3 spans 16 amino acids. Germline V CDR1 and CDR2: SGHTA, FQGNSA. V was cut by 4 bases and J by 4 bases, with 20 bases left in between. In DNA, the CDR3 is TGTGCCAGCAGCTCCGTCTACGACACGTATGATTACGAGCAGTACTTC. It translates to CASSSVYDTYDYEQYF.

This clone has a handful of counts. The J gene is TRBJ2-7, the V gene TRBV6-2 or TRBV6-3; 7 bases align to TRBD2. The CDR3 covers 17 residues. The germline V gene encodes CDR1 MNHEY and CDR2 SVGEGT. V dropped 0 bases and J dropped 3; count of bases not matched to a gene: 11. The CDR3 DNA follows: TGTGCCAGCAGTTACTCGAGTAAGGGGACTACCAGCTACGAGCAGTACTTC. Its protein is CASSYSSKGTTSYEQYF.

The chain employs TRBV9 and TRBJ1-3; weak D call: TRBD1 (5 bases). V was trimmed by 1 base and J by 2 bases, leaving 7 bases between them. Germline CDR1 and CDR2: SGDLS and YYNGEE. CDR3 length equals 14 residues. Here the CDR3 DNA reads TGTGCCAGCAGCGTACAGGGACCTGGAAACACCATATATTTT. This translates into CASSVQGPGNTIYF.

This chain links TRBV3-1 (or the pseudogene TRBV3-2) with TRBJ1-4; 7 bases fit TRBD1. With V trimmed by 4 bases and J by 8 bases, 7 bases remained unmatched. The germline V gene has CDR1 LGHDT and CDR2 YNNKEL (reference sequence). The CDR3 has 14 amino acids. CDR3 DNA: TGTGCCAGCAGCCTATCGACAGGGCGGGAAAAACTGTTTTTT. Amino acid sequence: CASSLSTGREKLFF.

The chain carries TRBV19 and TRBJ1-1, with no clear D. The CDR3 has 14 residues. Germline lookup yields CDR1 LNHDA and CDR2 SQIVND (reference sequence). Trimming removed 4 bases from V and 1 base from J, with 10 bases in between. For the CDR3, the DNA is TGTGCCAGTAGTACCAGCGACGGGAACACTGAAGCTTTCTTT. Translated, it gives CASSTSDGNTEAFF.

The chain is built from TRBV5-1 and TRBJ2-3; 11 positions match TRBD1. V lost 4 bases and J lost 6; bases outside the gene matches: 1. Germline V gene lookup returns CDR1 SGHRS and CDR2 YFSETQ. The CDR3 totals 13 residues. CDR3 protein: CASSRDRGDTQYF. Here the CDR3 DNA reads TGCGCCAGCAGCCGGGACAGGGGGGATACGCAGTATTTT. The full variable domain, rest sourced from reference TRBV5-1 and TRBJ2-3, is KAGVTQTPRYLIKTRGQQVTLSCSPISGHRSVSWYQQTPGQGLQFLFEYFSETQRNKGNFPGRFSGRQFSNSRSEMNVSTLELGDSALYLCASSRDRGDTQYFGPGTRLTVL.

The rearrangement links TRBV11-2 to TRBJ1-1, with D hard to call. Trimming removed 1 base from V and 1 base from J, with 7 bases in between. The CDR3 contains 14 residues. Per the germline V gene, CDR1 is SGHAT and CDR2 is FQNNGV. The CDR3 nucleotides read TGTGCCAGCAGCTTAGTTGCAGGGAACACTGAAGCTTTCTTT. Translated, it gives CASSLVAGNTEAFF.

Concerning this clone: One junction end disagrees with the germline gene, perhaps due to a read error. The chain links TRBV7-7 to TRBJ2-1, with D possibly matching TRBD1 (6 bases). This CDR3 contains 15 residues. The germline gives CDR1 SSHAT, CDR2 FNYEAQ (reference sequence). CDR3 sequence: CASSPGGGPHNEQFF. The CDR3 DNA follows: TGTGCTAGCAGCCCCGGTGGGGGCCCCCACAATGAGCAGTTCTTC. The variable domain in full, completed from reference TRBV7-7 and TRBJ2-1, reads GAGVSQSPRYKVTKRGQDVTLRCDPISSHATLYWYQQALGQGPEFLTYFNYEAQPDKSGLPSDRFSAERPEGSISTLTIQRTEQRDSAMYRCASSPGGGPHNEQFFGPGTRLTVL.

This chain connects TRBV3-1 (or the pseudogene TRBV3-2) to TRBJ2-7; TRBD2 agrees at 8 bases. J gave up 0 bases and V 1 base, and 2 bases lay outside the gene matches. The CDR3 is 15 residues long. Germline V gene sequence: CDR1 LGHDT, CDR2 YNNKEL (reference sequence). CDR3 amino acids: CASSQALAGSYEQYF. For the CDR3, the DNA is TGTGCCAGCAGCCAAGCGCTAGCGGGCTCCTACGAGCAGTACTTC.

CDR3 residues: CASSKLDREAFF. The CDR3 nucleotides are TGTGCCAGCAGTAAATTGGACAGGGAAGCTTTCTTT. The rearrangement joins TRBV6-6 to TRBJ1-1; 7 bases fit TRBD1. The CDR3 extends over 12 amino acids. CDR1 is MNHNY and CDR2 is SVGAGI in the germline V gene (reference sequence). V lost 5 bases, J lost 8 bases, and 5 bases stayed unmatched.

CDR3 amino acids: CASSEPRRQGTVREQFF. The CDR3 region has the DNA TGTGCCAGCAGTGAGCCCAGGCGGCAGGGGACGGTTCGTGAGCAGTTCTTC. The chain is built from TRBV6-4 and TRBJ2-1, with D perhaps TRBD1 (6 bases). From germline, CDR1 is MRHNA and CDR2 SNTAGT. The CDR3 runs to 17 residues. The germline V and J ends were trimmed by 3 bases and 9 bases, with 24 bases remaining between them.

This clone appeared once. The rearrangement links TRBV10-3 to TRBJ1-4; TRBD1 is a possible D gene (5 bases). The CDR3 contains 16 residues. In germline, CDR1 is ENHRY, CDR2 SYGVKD. Trimming shortened V by 0 bases and J by 6 bases, and 14 bases separated the two germline ends. For the CDR3, the DNA is TGTGCCATCAGTGAGTCTATCGGGTTGGGGGATGAAAAACTGTTTTTT. Encoded protein: CAISESIGLGDEKLFF.

The V gene is TRBV7-6, the J gene TRBJ1-6, with D tentatively TRBD1 (6 bases). Trimming cost V 0 bases and J 9 bases, with 12 bases left between them. This CDR3 spans 15 amino acids. Germline V gives CDR1 SGHVS, CDR2 FNYEAQ. The CDR3 loop is CASSLALQGSSPLHF. The CDR3 DNA reads TGTGCCAGCAGCTTAGCGCTCCAGGGGTCTTCACCCCTCCACTTT.

The chain has TRBV6-2 or TRBV6-3 and TRBJ1-5; 7 nucleotides match TRBD1. From germline, CDR1 is MNHEY and CDR2 SVGEGT. This CDR3 contains 18 residues. Unmatched junction bases numbered 11, after V lost 3 bases and J lost 0 bases. The CDR3 loop is CASSYRGQELYSNQPQHF. CDR3 nucleotides: TGTGCCAGCAGTTATAGAGGACAGGAACTTTATAGCAATCAGCCCCAGCATTTT.

Within the sample, this clone is large. This sequence joins TRBV11-3 and TRBJ2-7; 10 bases agree with TRBD1. Looked up from germline, CDR1 is SGHNT and CDR2 is YENEEA. V shed 5 bases and J 6 bases; nucleotides not matched to a gene: 4. The CDR3 consists of 13 residues. The CDR3 spells CASSTRQGAEQYF. CDR3 bases: TGTGCCAGCAGCACCCGACAGGGGGCCGAGCAGTACTTC.